Below, one T cell receptor (beta chain) is given with its context. These data are taken from a study of CD8+CD57+ T cells in acquired aplastic anemia. Whoever was chosen for sequencing had shown CD8+CD57+ cell expansion by flow cytometry. V was pared by 10 bases and J by 3 bases, with 14 bases of the junction left unmatched. In germline, CDR1 is SGHTA, CDR2 FQGNSA. The CDR3 is 15 residues long. Genomic DNA templated the TCR beta VDJ and CDR3 profiling. TCRdb ran MiXCR on the reads and lists one entry per CDR3 protein. The sample yields 150,000 to 200,000 distinct CDR3 sequences, approximately 48% seen once.

The rearrangement links TRBV7-2 to TRBJ1-2; TRBD1 aligns across 7 bases. This TCR was sampled from a human donor with aplastic anemia. Input material: sorted CD4+, CD8+, or CD8+CD57+ T cells (not recorded which) from PBMCs. The CDR3 is CATQPGQDSYYGYTF. The CDR3 DNA sequence: TGTGCCACCCAGCCTGGACAGGATTCCTACTATGGCTACACCTTC. Full variable domain (outside the CDR3, taken from reference TRBV7-2 and TRBJ1-2): GAGVSQSPSNKVTEKGKDVELRCDPISGHTALYWYRQSLGQGLEFLIYFQGNSAPDKSGLPSDRFSAERTGGSVSTLTIQRTQQEDSAVYLCATQPGQDSYYGYTFGSGTRLTVV.